This T cell receptor beta chain was documented in a study of blood T cell repertoires in COVID-19. Study overall: Acute and convalescent COVID-19 samples came from the United States, Italy and Spain.

The V gene's germline CDR1 is SGHNT and CDR2 YYREEE (reference sequence). V lost 3 bases, J lost 1 base, and 4 bases stayed unmatched. The CDR3 is made up of 15 amino acids. TCRdb keeps only in-frame clones here, not all; method: immunoSEQ multiplex PCR. The repertoire holds 95,000 to 120,000 clones, roughly 88% seen once, with 8% to 9% in the top ten. This clonotype originated in a woman aged 70 to 79 who had recovered from COVID-19. Sequenced: peripheral blood. The V and J genes are TRBV5-4 and TRBJ1-1, with 9 bases matching TRBD1. CDR3 protein: CASSSWDRANTEAFF. In DNA, the CDR3 is TGTGCCAGCAGCTCGTGGGACAGGGCGAACACTGAAGCTTTCTTT.